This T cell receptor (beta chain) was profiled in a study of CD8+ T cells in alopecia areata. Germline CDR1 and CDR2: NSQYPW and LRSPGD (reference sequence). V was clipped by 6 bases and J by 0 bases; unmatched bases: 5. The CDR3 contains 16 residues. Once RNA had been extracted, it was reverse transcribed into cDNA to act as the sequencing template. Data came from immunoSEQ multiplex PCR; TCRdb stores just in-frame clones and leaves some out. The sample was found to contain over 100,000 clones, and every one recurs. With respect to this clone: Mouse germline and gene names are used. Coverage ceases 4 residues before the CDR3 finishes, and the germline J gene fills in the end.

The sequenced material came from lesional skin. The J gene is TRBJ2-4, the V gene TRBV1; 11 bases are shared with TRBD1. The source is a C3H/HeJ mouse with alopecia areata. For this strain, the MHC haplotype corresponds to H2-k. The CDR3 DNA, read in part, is TGCACCTGCAGCCCCGGACAGGGGGCTAGTCAAAAC. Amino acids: CTCSPGQGASQN. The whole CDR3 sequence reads CTCSPGQGASQNTLYF.